This TCR beta chain was identified during a study of cytomegalovirus exposure and HLA in healthy donors. 60 Vbeta and 13 Jbeta primers were used in PCR. Assay: immunoSEQ multiplex PCR; the TCRdb copy retains only in-frame clones and omits some. Among 120,000 or so clones listed, about 73% were seen once. In the case of this clone: The antigen is unknown.

Overall study results and limits: CMV serostatus stood as the only immune exposure information on hand.

The CDR3 has 13 residues. The V end was cut by 1 base, the J end by 2 bases, with 5 bases between. Germline lookup yields CDR1 SGHAT and CDR2 FQNNGV. Source material: PBMCs. This sequence originates from a woman aged 40 to 50 in good health and CMV-seropositive. The rearrangement links TRBV11-2 to TRBJ1-2; tentatively, D is TRBD1 (5 bases). The CDR3 sequence is CASSLAGNYGYTF. CDR3 bases: TGTGCCAGCAGCTTAGCAGGGAACTATGGCTACACCTTC.